The clone carrying this T cell receptor beta chain was found once. The antigen is not known. Germline V gives CDR1 GTSNPN, CDR2 SVGIG (reference sequence). This CDR3 has 16 amino acids. The ends were cut back, 4 bases at V and 5 bases at J, with 20 bases in the middle. The sample comes from a study of cytomegalovirus exposure and HLA in healthy donors. Study findings and constraints: In an earlier analysis, in approximately 570 donors, most V segments appeared productive either ~90% or ~30% of the time. Most subjects had HLA-A and HLA-B alleles reportedly predicted accurately by TCR beta sequences. Many donors carried some public TCRs, although rarity characterized most TCR sequences.

This PCR relied on a set of 60 Vbeta primers and 13 Jbeta primers. Clones were read by immunoSEQ multiplex PCR, and TCRdb kept only the in-frame ones, dropping some. The table shows 130,000 or so clones, with less than 80% occurring only once. This chain links TRBV30 with TRBJ1-4; D perhaps matches TRBD1 (5 bases). Source material: PBMCs. The clonotype comes from a man aged 35 to 55 in good health and CMV-seropositive. The CDR3 DNA reads as TGTGCCTGGAACGGTCCAGGGAGGGGCGAAAATGAAAAACTGTTTTTT. Translating it yields CAWNGPGRGENEKLFF.